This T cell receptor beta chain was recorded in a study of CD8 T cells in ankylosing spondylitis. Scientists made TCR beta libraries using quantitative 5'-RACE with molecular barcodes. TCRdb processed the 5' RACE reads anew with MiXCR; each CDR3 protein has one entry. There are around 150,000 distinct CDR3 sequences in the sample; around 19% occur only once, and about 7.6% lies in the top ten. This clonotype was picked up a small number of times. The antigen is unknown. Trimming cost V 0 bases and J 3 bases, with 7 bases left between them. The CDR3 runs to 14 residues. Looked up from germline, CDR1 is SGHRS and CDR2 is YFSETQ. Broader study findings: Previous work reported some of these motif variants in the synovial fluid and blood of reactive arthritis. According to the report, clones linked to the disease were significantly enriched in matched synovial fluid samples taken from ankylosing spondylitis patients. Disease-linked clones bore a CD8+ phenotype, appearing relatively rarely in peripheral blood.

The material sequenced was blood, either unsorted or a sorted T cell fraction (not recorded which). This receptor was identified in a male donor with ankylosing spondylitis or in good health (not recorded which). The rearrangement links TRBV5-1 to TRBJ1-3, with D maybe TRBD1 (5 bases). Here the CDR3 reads CASSLGQIGNTIYF. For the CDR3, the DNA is TGCGCCAGCAGCTTGGGACAGATTGGAAACACCATATATTTT.